This T cell receptor beta chain emerged from a study of follicular helper T cells after annual influenza vaccination. Study details: Days 0, 7 and 28 post-vaccination were the blood draw times. Across the 2013-2014, 2014-2015 and 2015-2016 vaccination seasons, some subjects were resampled.

Assay: immunoSEQ multiplex PCR; the TCRdb copy retains only in-frame clones and omits some. The table lists 7,500 to 9,500 clones, 75% to 85% of them singletons. Indicated time point: 2013-2014 season, 7 days after vaccination. J gave up 7 bases and V 0 bases, and 6 bases lay outside the gene matches. The CDR3 runs 16 residues. Germline loops: CDR1 WNHNN, CDR2 SYGVQD (reference sequence). This rearrangement joins TRBV10-1 to TRBJ2-1; 10 bases are a match to TRBD1. This sample comprised CXCR5+ CD38- circulating T follicular helper cells from blood, obtained 7 days after influenza vaccination. Sample subset: circulating Tfh, non-naive CD4+CXCR5+PD-1+ (ICOS+CD38+ or ICOS-CD38-). This TCR was recovered from an adult who received the influenza vaccine. The CDR3 spells CASSESTGQGGNEQFF. DNA for the CDR3: TGCGCCAGCAGTGAGTCGACTGGACAGGGGGGGAATGAGCAGTTCTTC.